The 16 T cell receptor beta chains below all came from one sample that was sequenced in a study of blood T cell repertoires in COVID-19. The protocol was immunoSEQ multiplex PCR, while the TCRdb copy is restricted to in-frame clones and leaves out a portion. Altogether 40,000 to 50,000 clones are present, approximately 92% being singletons, with the ten largest covering around 8.5%. The sequencing input was peripheral blood. The receptor source for this set is a man aged 30 to 45 with active or convalescent COVID-19.

This rearrangement joins TRBV6-1 to TRBJ1-1, with TRBD1 matching 10 bases. CDR1 is MNHNS, CDR2 SASEGT, per germline. This CDR3 is built from 19 residues. V was clipped by 0 bases and J by 1 base; unmatched bases: 11. As DNA, the CDR3 is TGTGCCAGCAGTGAAGCGGGACTCCGACAGGGGGCCTGGAACACTGAAGCTTTCTTT. This sequence encodes CASSEAGLRQGAWNTEAFF.

This chain connects TRBV7-9 to TRBJ2-7, with 9 bases matching TRBD1. The V gene end was trimmed by 7 bases and the J gene end by 4 bases; junction bases not matched to a gene: 11. Per germline, CDR1 SEHNR and CDR2 FQNEAQ (reference sequence). CDR3 length: 15 residues. CDR3 residues: CASTWYRGRRYEQYV. CDR3 nucleotides: TGTGCCAGCACTTGGTACAGGGGGCGCAGGTACGAGCAGTACGTC.

V and J are TRBV29-1 and TRBJ1-1, with 9 positions matching TRBD1. Germline-derived CDR1 and CDR2 are SQVTM and ANQGSEA. V lost 8 bases, J lost 4 bases, and 5 bases stayed unmatched. This CDR3 has 12 amino acids. The CDR3 DNA follows: TGCAGCTTTGGGACAGGGACCACTGAAGCTTTCTTT. Its protein is CSFGTGTTEAFF. The full variable domain, in which reference TRBV29-1 and TRBJ1-1 provide the parts outside the CDR3, is SAVISQKPSRDICQRGTSLTIQCQVDSQVTMMFWYRQQPGQSLTLIATANQGSEATYESGFVIDKFPISRPNLTFSTLTVSNMSPEDSSIYLCSFGTGTTEAFFGQGTRLTVV.

The table lists this clone with a count of one. The chain combines TRBV5-1 with TRBJ1-2; possible D gene TRBD1, 6 bases. Trimming cost V 0 bases and J 8 bases, with 11 bases left between them. Germline CDR1 is SGHRS and CDR2 is YFSETQ. The CDR3 runs to 13 residues. The CDR3 protein is CASSLAGDGGYTF. In nucleotides, the CDR3 is TGCGCCAGCAGCTTGGCAGGGGATGGCGGCTACACCTTC.

The chain joins TRBV19 to TRBJ1-1; 8 bases are shared with TRBD1. Trimming removed 6 bases from V and 1 base from J; junction bases left unmatched: 4. This CDR3 is built from 14 residues. The germline gives CDR1 LNHDA, CDR2 SQIVND (reference sequence). CDR3 sequence: CASRYRGGNTEAFF. In DNA, the CDR3 is TGTGCCAGTAGATACAGGGGGGGGAACACTGAAGCTTTCTTT.

CDR3 bases: TGTGCCAGCAGCAACACCTCGGCGGCCTATAATTCACCCCTCCACTTT. Protein: CASSNTSAAYNSPLHF. This chain links TRBV3-1 (or the pseudogene TRBV3-2) with TRBJ1-6; D gene unclear. The CDR3 sequence is 16 residues long. CDR1 and CDR2 from the germline V gene are LGHDT and YNNKEL (reference sequence). V gave up 5 bases and J gave up 2 bases, with 13 bases separating them.

V and J are TRBV5-4 and TRBJ1-1; 9 bases align to TRBD1. V lost 7 bases and J lost 3; bases outside the gene matches: 4. This CDR3 contains 13 residues. The germline CDR1 and CDR2 sequences are SGHNT and YYREEE (reference sequence). The CDR3 region is CASQGQGYTEAFF. In DNA, the CDR3 is TGTGCCAGCCAGGGACAGGGATACACTGAAGCTTTCTTT.

V usage is TRBV5-6 and J usage is TRBJ1-5; TRBD1 matches at 9 bases. This CDR3 has 16 amino acids. J lost 6 bases, V lost 2 bases, and 9 bases had no gene match. Germline values: CDR1 SGHDT, CDR2 YYEEEE. The CDR3 nucleotides read TGTGCCAGCAGCTTATGGACAGGGGTAGGTGGTCAGCCCCAGCATTTT. Translated, it gives CASSLWTGVGGQPQHF.

The rearrangement joins TRBV19 to TRBJ1-2; TRBD1 matches 7 bases. Trimming cost V 6 bases and J 3 bases; bases outside gene matches: 13. The CDR3 is 16 amino acids. Germline V gene lookup returns CDR1 LNHDA and CDR2 SQIVND (reference sequence). As DNA, the CDR3 is TGTGCCAGTAGCTCCGGCGAAGGGGGCAAGGACTATGGCTACACCTTC. This gives the protein CASSSGEGGKDYGYTF.

On this clone itself: One end of the junction is discordant with germline, which a read error may explain. The chain combines TRBV6-1 with TRBJ2-1; 9 nucleotides agree with TRBD1. Germline-derived CDR1 and CDR2 are MNHNS and SASEGT. This CDR3 comprises 15 residues. The DNA for the CDR3 is TGTGCCAGCAGGGAAGGTGACAGGGGGACCAATGAGCAGTTCTTC. Translated: CASREGDRGTNEQFF.

The rearrangement links TRBV28 to TRBJ1-2; maybe TRBD1 (6 bases). This CDR3 comprises 14 residues. The germline gives CDR1 MDHEN, CDR2 SYDVKM. V lost 5 bases, J lost 4 bases, and 14 bases lay in between. Here the CDR3 DNA reads TGTGCCAGCAGTGGGAATCAGGGGTTCTATGGCTACACCTTC. Its protein is CASSGNQGFYGYTF.

V and J are TRBV5-6 and TRBJ1-6; 9 nucleotides match TRBD1. The V gene's germline CDR1 is SGHDT and CDR2 YYEEEE. The CDR3 has 15 amino acids. Trimming cost V 4 bases and J 9 bases; bases outside gene matches: 8. The DNA for the CDR3 is TGTGCCAGCAGCCTGGGGGACAGGGTCTTTTCACCCCTCCACTTT. Amino acids: CASSLGDRVFSPLHF.

V usage is TRBV10-3 and J usage is TRBJ2-7, with TRBD2 matching 9 bases. V trimming: 3 bases; J trimming: 3 bases; junction bases outside the gene matches: 3. Germline assignment: CDR1 ENHRY and CDR2 SYGVKD. This CDR3 comprises 14 residues. CDR3 sequence (DNA): TGTGCCATCAGTGAAGCTAGCGGGAACTACGAGCAGTACGTC. Its translation is CAISEASGNYEQYV.

The rearrangement uses TRBV7-9 and TRBJ1-1; possible D gene TRBD1, 5 bases. The CDR3 sequence is 14 residues long. CDR1 is SEHNR, CDR2 FQNEAQ, per germline (reference sequence). V was cut by 3 bases and J by 1 base, with 9 bases left in between. In nucleotides, the CDR3 is TGTGCCAGCAGCTTGACCACAGGGAACACTGAAGCTTTCTTT. Residues: CASSLTTGNTEAFF.

The chain recombines TRBV7-3 with TRBJ2-2; D is possibly TRBD1 (5 bases). The CDR3 runs 14 residues. Germline V lookup: CDR1 SGHTA, CDR2 FQGTGA. The V gene lost 5 bases and the J gene lost 2 bases, with 9 bases spanning the gap. The DNA for the CDR3 is TGTGCCAGCAGCCCGACAGACAACACCGGGGAGCTGTTTTTT. This gives the protein CASSPTDNTGELFF.

The V call is TRBV24-1, the J call TRBJ2-3, with 7 bases aligning to TRBD1. The V gene end was trimmed by 4 bases and the J gene end by 4 bases; junction bases not matched to a gene: 13. The germline CDR1 and CDR2 sequences are KGHDR and SFDVKD. The CDR3 runs 17 residues. The CDR3 spells CATSEETGVEVADTQYF. The CDR3, as DNA: TGTGCCACCAGTGAAGAAACAGGGGTCGAAGTCGCAGATACGCAGTATTTT.